This TCR beta chain appears in the sequencing data of a study of T cell responses to AZD1222 COVID-19 vaccine. Study-level results: Targeting of unmutated variant regions was reportedly seen in nearly half of spike-specific TCRs.

The method was immunoSEQ multiplex PCR; TCRdb's version includes in-frame clones alone and lacks a portion of them. The sample yields 80,000 to 90,000 clones, under 95% seen once. Turning to this clone: The antigen is not known.

The CDR3 has 13 residues. Germline CDR1 and CDR2: SGHKS and YYEKEE (reference sequence). Trimming shortened V by 4 bases and J by 4 bases, and 11 bases separated the two germline ends. The receptor's source is an adult in good health. The specimen was peripheral blood, collected on day 0 of MenACWY control vaccination. The J gene is TRBJ2-5, the V gene TRBV5-5; D unclear. The CDR3 is CASSMLQLETQYF. For the CDR3, the DNA is TGTGCCAGCAGCATGCTCCAACTAGAGACCCAGTACTTC.